This entry concerns a single T cell receptor beta chain. Its antigen is as yet unknown. Sequencing templates came from extracted RNA that was reverse transcribed into cDNA. TCRdb's table, derived via immunoSEQ multiplex PCR, lists solely in-frame clones and lacks some. The data show under 350,000 clones, with roughly 64% seen just once and over 1.5% held by the top ten. The record originates from a study of CD8+ T cells in alopecia areata. Study results and limitations: An increase in clonality over normal scalp was evident in lesional scalp, especially alopecia totalis/universalis. When scalp samples are sequenced, resident alphabeta T cells of normal skin are also captured. TCR sharing across patients was less clear than in mice, possibly HLA-related.

V lost 4 bases to trimming and J lost 0 bases; unmatched junction nucleotides: 4. CDR3 size: 18 residues. Germline loops: CDR1 MGHRA, CDR2 YSYEKL. Treatment defined: oral pan-JAK inhibitor, 5-10 mg twice daily. The input for sequencing was CD4+ T cells sorted from blood, taken at week 24, from a patient treated with tofacitinib. The chain recombines TRBV4-1 with TRBJ2-1; 15 positions agree with TRBD2. The receptor comes from a human donor with alopecia areata. The CDR3 is CASSPRTSGGASYNEQFF. In DNA, the CDR3 is TGCGCCAGCAGCCCCCGGACTAGCGGGGGGGCCTCCTACAATGAGCAGTTCTTC.